One sample yielded the 14 T cell receptor beta chains listed below, sequenced in a study of CXCR3-negative and CXCR3-positive naive CD8 T cells. The authors made the TRB cDNA libraries by 5' RACE using UMI labels. TCRdb reworked the 5' RACE reads into one entry per CDR3 protein, no DNA. The sample totals around 140,000 distinct CDR3 sequences. The sequencing input was naive CXCR3- CD8+ T cells from blood. Subset described: CD45RO-CCR7+CD27+CD95- naive CD8+ T cells lacking CXCR3 (TNR3-). Receptors were obtained from a human donor in good health. Some clones in this sample may be carry-over from other donors' samples.

The V call is TRBV29-1, the J call TRBJ2-2; the TCRdb D gene call, TRBD2, has no DNA to confirm it. The CDR3 runs to 14 residues. Germline-derived CDR1 and CDR2 are SQVTM and ANQGSEA. CDR3 in amino acids: CSVGGTEKVGELFF.

The chain couples TRBV28 to TRBJ2-7. Per germline, CDR1 MDHEN and CDR2 SYDVKM. The CDR3 spans 14 residues. CDR3 residues: CASRSLLGSYEQYF.

The V call is TRBV12-3 or TRBV12-4, the J call TRBJ2-5; TCRdb's assignment of TRBD1 cannot be checked, as there is no DNA. The CDR3 sequence is 14 residues long. The chain's CDR3 is CASTNGGPQETQYF.

The V and J genes are TRBV10-3 and TRBJ2-3. Germline CDR1 reads ENHRY; CDR2 reads SYGVKD. This CDR3 comprises 16 residues. The CDR3 spells CAISESWADSTDTQYF.

The V call is TRBV7-9, the J call TRBJ2-7; as DNA is missing, the TRBD2 call by TCRdb cannot be tested. Germline V gene data show CDR1 as SEHNR and CDR2 as FQNEAQ (reference sequence). The CDR3 has 16 amino acids. CDR3 protein: CASSPSLAGGPNEQYF.

The CDR3 is CASSQPRRRSEVYGYTF. This chain uses TRBV2 with TRBJ1-2. This CDR3 has 17 amino acids. Germline V gene lookup returns CDR1 SNHLY and CDR2 FYNNEI.

The chain links TRBV4-1 to TRBJ2-7; checking the TCRdb D call of TRBD2 is not possible without DNA. CDR1 is MGHRA and CDR2 is YSYEKL in the germline V gene. The CDR3 is 15 residues long. The CDR3 loop is CASSPLTSGSLEQYF.

The CDR3 protein is CASSLSTSGGNEQFF. V and J are TRBV27 and TRBJ2-1; TCRdb picks TRBD2, but there is no DNA to check that call. Looked up from germline, CDR1 is MNHEY and CDR2 is SMNVEV (reference sequence). The CDR3 has 15 amino acids.

V usage is TRBV29-1 and J usage is TRBJ1-6; checking the TCRdb D call of TRBD1 is not possible without DNA. From germline, CDR1 is SQVTM and CDR2 ANQGSEA. The CDR3 loop spans 14 amino acids. The CDR3 loop reads CSVRGTEYNSPLHF. The full variable domain, its missing parts supplied by reference TRBV29-1 and TRBJ1-6, is SAVISQKPSRDICQRGTSLTIQCQVDSQVTMMFWYRQQPGQSLTLIATANQGSEATYESGFVIDKFPISRPNLTFSTLTVSNMSPEDSSIYLCSVRGTEYNSPLHFGNGTRLTVT.

This chain links TRBV7-2 with TRBJ2-7; TCRdb indicates TRBD1, and absent DNA this call remains unverified. Germline V lookup: CDR1 SGHTA, CDR2 FQGNSA. The CDR3 has 15 amino acids. CDR3 residues: CASSLDRVLFYEQYF.

The chain links TRBV28 to TRBJ2-6; TCRdb indicates TRBD1, and absent DNA this call remains unverified. CDR3 length: 17 residues. Germline V gene sequence: CDR1 MDHEN, CDR2 SYDVKM. CDR3 region: CASSLARGGSGANVLTF.

The chain recombines TRBV19 with TRBJ2-3; TCRdb gives TRBD1 as the D gene, but with no DNA this cannot be confirmed. The V gene's germline CDR1 is LNHDA and CDR2 SQIVND (reference sequence). The CDR3 has 13 amino acids. The CDR3 here is CASGQGGTDTQYF.

The chain is built from TRBV6-5 and TRBJ2-5; checking the TCRdb D call of TRBD2 is not possible without DNA. CDR3 size: 20 residues. Per germline, CDR1 MNHEY and CDR2 SVGAGI. The CDR3 is CASSYSLAGDRPKYQETQYF.

The chain recombines TRBV10-1 with TRBJ2-7; TCRdb's D call of TRBD1 is untestable without DNA. This CDR3 has 11 residues. The V gene's germline CDR1 is WNHNN and CDR2 SYGVQD (reference sequence). CDR3 residues: CASSDREKQYF.